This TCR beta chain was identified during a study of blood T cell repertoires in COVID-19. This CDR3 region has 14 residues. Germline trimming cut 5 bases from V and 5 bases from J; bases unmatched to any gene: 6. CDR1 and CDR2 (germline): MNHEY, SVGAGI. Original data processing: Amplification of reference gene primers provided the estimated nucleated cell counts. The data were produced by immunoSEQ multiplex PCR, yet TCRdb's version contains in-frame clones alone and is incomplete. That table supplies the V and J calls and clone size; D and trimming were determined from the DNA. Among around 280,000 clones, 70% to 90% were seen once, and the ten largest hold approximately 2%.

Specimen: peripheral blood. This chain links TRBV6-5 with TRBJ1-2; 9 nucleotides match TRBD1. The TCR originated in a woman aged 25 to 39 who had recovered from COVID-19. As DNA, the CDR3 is TGTGCCAGCAGTCTCAGTGGGACAGGGTATGGCTACACCTTC. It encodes CASSLSGTGYGYTF.